This T cell receptor (beta chain) appears in the sequencing data of a study of T cell responses to AZD1222 COVID-19 vaccine. Assay: immunoSEQ multiplex PCR; the TCRdb copy retains only in-frame clones and omits some. The sample yields 54,000 or so clones, approximately 88% seen once. The CDR3 is 15 amino acids. V trimming: 5 bases; J trimming: 6 bases; junction bases outside the gene matches: 10. Germline V gene sequence: CDR1 MRHNA, CDR2 SNTAGT. This clone was found once. The receptor's source is an adult in good health. The chain employs TRBV6-4 and TRBJ2-1, with TRBD1 identical over 7 bases. The sequences come from peripheral blood, collected on day 0 of AZD1222 vaccination. The CDR3: CASSPTGVESNEQFF. The CDR3 bases are TGTGCCAGCAGTCCTACAGGGGTGGAGTCCAATGAGCAGTTCTTC.